Below, 9 T cell receptor beta chains from the same sample are listed, as sequenced in a study of blood T cell repertoires in COVID-19 (dated by TCRdb to the early 2020s). Library preparation employed the immunoSEQ multiplex PCR assay. The clones in this table, taken by TCRdb from immuneACCESS, are in-frame only. Not every clone is retained; where verified, under half of the shortfall comes from an unresolved V gene, and the cause of the rest is unknown. This sample lists some 200,000 clones; roughly 90% were detected once. Under 13% of the sample is taken by the ten largest. Sample: PBMCs or T cells enriched from blood (not recorded which). These receptor sequences come from a man aged 18 to 30 with acute COVID-19.

The rearrangement joins TRBV25-1 to TRBJ1-5; unclear D gene. Between the trimmed V and J ends, which lost 2 bases and 8 bases, there was a span of 10 bases. The germline V gene has CDR1 MGHDK and CDR2 SYGVNS. The CDR3 has 13 residues. The CDR3 DNA is TGTGCCAGCAGTGAAGAGGGAATAGAGCCCCAGCATTTT. As protein: CASSEEGIEPQHF.

The chain carries TRBV6-5 and TRBJ2-7; weak D call: TRBD2 (6 bases). The germline V gene encodes CDR1 MNHEY and CDR2 SVGAGI. The CDR3 has 15 residues. V was trimmed by 0 bases and J by 0 bases, leaving 9 bases between them. The DNA of the CDR3 is TGTGCCAGCAGTTACTCTGTCGGGAGCTCCTACGAGCAGTACTTC. Protein: CASSYSVGSSYEQYF.

This clone has only a few counts. The V gene is TRBV25-1, the J gene TRBJ2-5; no firm D call. The V gene lost 2 bases and the J gene lost 1 base, with 14 bases spanning the gap. Germline assignment: CDR1 MGHDK and CDR2 SYGVNS. The CDR3 runs 16 residues. DNA for the CDR3: TGTGCCAGCAGTGAACTTCAGGCGTATCCCCAAGAGACCCAGTACTTC. Residues: CASSELQAYPQETQYF. Looking up the rest from reference TRBV25-1 and TRBJ2-5 gives the full variable domain: EADIYQTPRYLVIGTGKKITLECSQTMGHDKMYWYQQDPGMELHLIHYSYGVNSTEKGDLSSESTVSRIRTEHFPLTLESARPSHTSQYLCASSELQAYPQETQYFGPGTRLLVL.

The gene calls are TRBV2 and TRBJ1-1; TRBD1 aligns across 10 bases. Germline assignment: CDR1 SNHLY and CDR2 FYNNEI. This CDR3 is 19 amino acids long. Trimming removed 3 bases from V and 0 bases from J; junction bases left unmatched: 13. The CDR3, as DNA: TGTGCCAGCAGTGACCGACCTACCGGGACAGGGGAGATGAACACTGAAGCTTTCTTT. This gives the protein CASSDRPTGTGEMNTEAFF.

The chain has TRBV5-5 and TRBJ2-2; TRBD1 matches at 7 bases. The V gene's germline CDR1 is SGHKS and CDR2 YYEKEE (reference sequence). V dropped 0 bases and J dropped 3; count of bases not matched to a gene: 2. The CDR3 has 15 amino acids. CDR3 protein: CASSLAGTDTGELFF. The CDR3 nucleotides are TGTGCCAGCAGCTTGGCCGGGACAGACACCGGGGAGCTGTTTTTT. Full variable domain (rest looked up from reference TRBV5-5 and TRBJ2-2): DAGVTQSPTHLIKTRGQQVTLRCSPISGHKSVSWYQQVLGQGPQFIFQYYEKEERGRGNFPDRFSARQFPNYSSELNVNALLLGDSALYLCASSLAGTDTGELFFGEGSRLTVL.

The V and J genes are TRBV11-2 and TRBJ2-7, with 8 bases fitting TRBD2. CDR1 SGHAT and CDR2 FQNNGV come from the germline V gene. There are 16 residues in the CDR3. V shed 4 bases, J shed 3 bases, and the junction held 11 bases outside the gene matches. CDR3 bases: TGTGCCAGCAGCTCCCTCTTTGGTAGCGGGATCTACGAGCAGTACTTC. It translates to CASSSLFGSGIYEQYF.

The chain is built from TRBV9 and TRBJ2-5, with 9 positions matching TRBD2. The V gene end was trimmed by 0 bases and the J gene end by 3 bases; junction bases not matched to a gene: 3. CDR3 size: 15 residues. Germline-derived CDR1 and CDR2 are SGDLS and YYNGEE. CDR3 in DNA: TGTGCCAGCAGCGTAGGTGCTAGCGGGGAAGAGACCCAGTACTTC. This encodes CASSVGASGEETQYF. The complete variable domain, with remaining parts taken from reference TRBV9 and TRBJ2-5, reads DSGVTQTPKHLITATGQRVTLRCSPRSGDLSVYWYQQSLDQGLQFLIQYYNGEERAKGNILERFSAQQFPDLHSELNLSSLELGDSALYFCASSVGASGEETQYFGPGTRLLVL.

The chain couples TRBV28 to TRBJ2-1; D gene ambiguous. In germline, CDR1 is MDHEN, CDR2 SYDVKM. The CDR3 length is 17 residues. The V and J ends lost 5 bases and 1 base respectively, with 18 bases between them. CDR3 nucleotides: TGTGCCAGCAGTCAAACACGGTTGACACAGTCCTACAATGAGCAGTTCTTC. This encodes CASSQTRLTQSYNEQFF.

V is TRBV19 and J is TRBJ2-7, with TRBD2 matching over 7 bases. Germline CDR1 is LNHDA and CDR2 is SQIVND (reference sequence). The CDR3 has 17 amino acids. J lost 0 bases, V lost 2 bases, and 10 bases had no gene match. The CDR3 region is CASSIMGTGGVSYEQYF. CDR3 nucleotide sequence: TGTGCCAGTAGTATAATGGGCACGGGAGGCGTCTCCTACGAGCAGTACTTC.